Listed below are T cell receptor beta chains from one sample, sequenced in a study of CD8 T cells in ankylosing spondylitis. TCRdb redid the calling of the 5' RACE reads with MiXCR, one entry per CDR3 protein. The table records approximately 500,000 distinct CDR3 sequences, 10% to 15% of them present only once. Sequenced input: blood, either unsorted or a sorted T cell fraction (not recorded which). Receptors originate from a male donor with ankylosing spondylitis. CDR3s include the opening cysteine and the closing phenylalanine or tryptophan. The order of the fields is clone size, D gene, J gene, CDR3 length, V gene, CDR3 protein, CDR3 DNA. D genes are given only for firm matches. Expanded clones are given a class, and other clones once, few, many or no size at all.

-,-,TRBJ1-5,16,TRBV6-1,CASTLGLGWGNQPQHF,TGTGCCAGTACCCTGGGCCTCGGGTGGGGTAATCAGCCCCAGCATTTT
-,-,TRBJ2-2,14,TRBV30,CAWKAVGFLGELFF,TGTGCCTGGAAGGCCGTGGGGTTTTTGGGGGAGCTGTTTTTT
-,-,TRBJ2-2,13,TRBV18,CASSPVYTGELFF,TGTGCCAGCTCACCGGTGTACACCGGGGAGCTGTTTTTT
many,-,TRBJ2-5,11,TRBV19,CASRGGETQYF,TGTGCCAGCAGAGGAGGGGAGACCCAGTACTTC
many,-,TRBJ1-4,17,TRBV5-1,CASSLAGISATNEKLFF,TGCGCCAGCAGCTTGGCTGGGATATCGGCAACTAATGAAAAACTGTTTTTT
-,TRBD1,TRBJ2-7,12,TRBV30,CAWDRGAHEQYF,TGTGCCTGGGACAGGGGAGCCCACGAGCAGTACTTC
few,TRBD1,TRBJ2-7,14,TRBV20-1,CSALLGQGIYEQYF,TGCAGTGCCCTCTTGGGACAGGGGATCTACGAGCAGTACTTC
-,-,TRBJ2-1,11,TRBV30,CAWSGFDEQFF,TGTGCCTGGAGTGGGTTTGATGAGCAGTTCTTC
many,-,TRBJ2-3,11,TRBV2,CASSGGDTQYF,TGTGCCAGCAGTGGGGGAGATACGCAGTATTTT
-,TRBD1,TRBJ2-3,15,TRBV20-1,CSARRDRRGTDTQYF,TGCAGTGCTAGGCGGGACAGGCGGGGCACAGATACGCAGTATTTT
-,-,TRBJ1-4,15,TRBV5-4,CASSFDRSTNEKLFF,TGTGCCAGCAGCTTCGACAGGTCAACTAATGAAAAACTGTTTTTT
few,-,TRBJ2-2,15,TRBV5-1,CASSPGTQRTGELFF,TGCGCCAGCAGCCCGGGGACTCAGCGGACCGGGGAGCTGTTTTTT
few,TRBD2,TRBJ2-1,15,TRBV7-2,CASTPMRGGGNEQFF,TGTGCCAGCACCCCGATGCGGGGGGGTGGCAATGAGCAGTTCTTC
-,TRBD1,TRBJ2-7,15,TRBV18,CASSPPGQGVIEQYF,TGTGCCAGCTCACCGCCGGGACAGGGTGTCATCGAGCAGTACTTC
-,-,TRBJ2-7,15,TRBV20-1,CSARFFGSNSYEQYF,TGCAGTGCTAGATTTTTTGGATCCAACTCCTACGAGCAGTACTTC
-,TRBD1,TRBJ1-2,14,TRBV24-1,CATSDPGTGNGYTF,TGTGCCACCAGTGACCCCGGGACAGGGAATGGCTACACCTTC
-,-,TRBJ2-7,14,TRBV6-1,CASSPAGTDYEQYF,TGTGCCAGCAGTCCCGCCGGGACCGACTACGAGCAGTACTTC
-,TRBD1,TRBJ1-1,15,TRBV15,CATSSPTGQNTEAFF,TGTGCCACCAGCAGTCCGACAGGGCAAAACACTGAAGCTTTCTTT
few,-,TRBJ2-3,15,TRBV4-2,CASSHTGGGTDTQYF,TGTGCCAGCAGCCACACAGGGGGGGGCACAGATACGCAGTATTTT
few,-,TRBJ2-6,14,TRBV2,CASTGFSGANVLTF,TGTGCCAGCACAGGATTCTCTGGGGCCAACGTCCTGACTTTC
many,TRBD2,TRBJ2-1,15,TRBV12-3/TRBV12-4,CASSFVSGSGNEQFF,TGTGCCAGCAGTTTTGTGAGCGGGAGTGGGAATGAGCAGTTCTTC
few,-,TRBJ2-5,15,TRBV2,CASRLAGHTQETQYF,TGTGCCAGCAGGCTCGCGGGACATACCCAAGAGACCCAGTACTTC
many,TRBD1,TRBJ2-3,14,TRBV20-1,CSAMDRGASDTQYF,TGCAGTGCTATGGACAGGGGGGCATCAGATACGCAGTATTTT
-,-,TRBJ1-5,16,TRBV5-6,CASSIRYQDSNQPQHF,TGTGCCAGCAGCATTCGATACCAAGATAGCAATCAGCCCCAGCATTTT
-,TRBD1,TRBJ1-1,14,TRBV7-9,CASSTLTGNTQAFF,TGTGCCAGCAGCACCCTGACAGGGAACACTCAAGCTTTCTTT
-,-,TRBJ2-3,16,TRBV3-1,CASSQELAIIPDTQYF,TGTGCCAGCAGCCAAGAGCTAGCGATCATCCCAGATACGCAGTATTTT
many,TRBD1,TRBJ1-5,13,TRBV30,CAWTTGINQPQHF,TGTGCCTGGACGACAGGGATCAATCAGCCCCAGCATTTT
few,-,TRBJ2-1,13,TRBV20-1,CSARDPTYNEQFF,TGCAGTGCGCGGGACCCAACGTACAATGAGCAGTTCTTC
-,-,TRBJ2-1,17,TRBV21-1,CASSKVRAGGPPNEQFF,TGTGCCAGCAGCAAAGTAAGGGCGGGAGGGCCCCCCAATGAGCAGTTCTTC
few,-,TRBJ1-2,15,TRBV7-9,CASSPQSQLVSGYTF,TGTGCCAGCAGCCCCCAGTCGCAATTGGTATCTGGCTACACCTTC
few,TRBD1,TRBJ2-1,17,TRBV5-6,CASSLAPGGTGKNEQFF,TGTGCCAGCAGCTTGGCGCCAGGCGGGACAGGGAAAAATGAGCAGTTCTTC
many,-,TRBJ2-1,16,TRBV5-1,CASSSRLASSYNEQFF,TGCGCCAGCAGCTCCCGGCTGGCCAGCTCCTACAATGAGCAGTTCTTC
-,-,TRBJ1-4,16,TRBV20-1,CSARAFTESTNEKLFF,TGCAGTGCTAGAGCATTCACGGAGTCAACTAATGAAAAACTGTTTTTT
few,TRBD1,TRBJ2-3,17,TRBV6-2/TRBV6-3,CASVRGSRGRESDTQYF,TGTGCCAGCGTTAGAGGCTCGAGGGGGCGCGAATCAGATACGCAGTATTTT
-,-,TRBJ2-1,19,TRBV3-1,CASSLGRGSSWSSYNEQFF,TGTGCCAGCAGCCTGGGACGCGGATCCTCTTGGAGCTCCTACAATGAGCAGTTCTTC
few,TRBD1,TRBJ1-2,14,TRBV7-2,CASSGDRGRGGYTF,TGTGCCAGCAGTGGGGACAGGGGGCGAGGTGGCTACACCTTC
-,TRBD1,TRBJ2-7,14,TRBV5-1,CASSLGQGEYEQYF,TGCGCCAGCAGCCTCGGACAGGGGGAGTACGAGCAGTACTTC
many,-,TRBJ2-5,15,TRBV7-9,CASSPSRVGQETQYF,TGTGCCAGCAGCCCCTCCCGTGTCGGGCAAGAGACCCAGTACTTC
many,TRBD2,TRBJ2-2,15,TRBV12-3/TRBV12-4,CASSPSGRAPGELFF,TGTGCCAGCAGTCCTAGCGGGAGGGCCCCCGGGGAGCTGTTTTTT
-,-,TRBJ2-3,20,TRBV6-2/TRBV6-3,CASSYTPALGGAGLTDTQYF,TGTGCCAGCAGTTACACCCCGGCCCTGGGGGGCGCGGGACTCACAGATACGCAGTATTTT
many,-,TRBJ2-1,14,TRBV5-1,CASSSGTGFNEQFF,TGCGCCAGCAGTTCTGGGACGGGCTTCAATGAGCAGTTCTTC
-,TRBD1,TRBJ2-2,19,TRBV10-1,CASSESKTPGQSNTGELFF,TGCGCCAGCAGTGAGTCGAAAACGCCGGGACAGAGCAACACCGGGGAGCTGTTTTTT